The rows below give T cell receptor beta chains drawn from one sample of a study of Graves' ophthalmopathy and Graves' hyperthyroidism. One entry per CDR3 protein results from TCRdb running MiXCR on the multiplex PCR reads. This table has about 1.2 million distinct CDR3 sequences, 35% to 40% appearing once. What was sequenced was peripheral blood or thyroid tissue (not recorded which). These receptors originate from an adult man with Graves' hyperthyroidism. Both conserved end residues are part of each CDR3. A D gene is named only where the DNA matches it firmly.

TRBV10-3,13,TRBD1,CAIRGTGNYGYTF
TRBV11-1,13,NA,CASSWGFREKLFF
TRBV6-6,17,NA,CASSYILPGASGNTIYF
TRBV3-1,13,NA,CASSRIDNSPLHF
TRBV4-3,14,NA,CASSQVRSGNTIYF
TRBV20-1,15,NA,CSASSVGSVSYEQYF
TRBV6-4,15,NA,CASSEGKDNSYEQYF
TRBV5-1,12,NA,CASSLGKGEAFF
TRBV10-2,14,NA,CASRQGRNIYEQYF
TRBV7-8,13,NA,CASSGTNLVGYTF
TRBV7-3,13,TRBD1,CASSADRDQPQHF
TRBV7-2,12,NA,CASSSIPREQFF
TRBV29-1,11,NA,CGGQRNEKLFF
TRBV25-1,16,NA,CASSQDRMGANTEAFF
TRBV19,12,NA,CASSILDTEAFF
TRBV29-1,13,TRBD2,CSVELAGLETQYF
TRBV10-3,14,TRBD1,CAIRGTGDTGELFF
TRBV29-1,11,TRBD1,CSVMTGPEAFF
TRBV29-1,15,NA,CSALGTRLTNYGYTF
TRBV5-5,14,TRBD1,CASSAGQGFQPQHF
TRBV5-8,16,NA,CASSLEPGRRNSPLHF
TRBV27,14,NA,CASRLTFDRGGYTF
TRBV7-2,13,NA,CASSLDPWVTAFF
TRBV20-1,14,NA,CSANTDRRQETQHF
TRBV29-1,14,TRBD2,CSVERAGSSGELFF
TRBV11-2,12,NA,CASSLILETQYF
TRBV29-1,14,TRBD1,CSSQGTGPVYEQYF
TRBV7-8,11,NA,CAGSLGGEAFF
TRBV11-3,13,NA,CASSFAYLETQYF
TRBV5-1,15,NA,CASSPRGGGKETQYF
TRBV2,14,NA,CASRGSGSNTEAFF
TRBV20-1,16,TRBD1,CSARDILGQGAYEQYF
TRBV7-6,15,TRBD2,CASSRREVGSYEQYF
TRBV7-8,13,TRBD1,CASSYQGARELFF
TRBV7-9,14,NA,CASSPLRMNTEAFF
TRBV29-1,13,NA,CSGAQGMNTEAFF
TRBV7-9,14,NA,CASSLGGVTDTQYF
TRBV5-6,16,TRBD2,CASSAKGLAENYEQYF
TRBV6-1,15,TRBD1,CASSSAGGIYSPLHF
TRBV11-2,18,TRBD1,CASSQVTGGPSGANVLTF
TRBV6-6,13,NA,CASSYLGSETQYF
TRBV12-3/TRBV12-4,16,NA,CASSGGGANSNQPQHF
TRBV9,13,NA,CASSAGEGNTIYF
TRBV10-3,14,NA,CASSYDRSTYEQYF
TRBV10-2,14,TRBD1,CASREGRGLYEQYF
TRBV4-1,16,TRBD2,CASSQGRTSGMNEQYF
TRBV12-3/TRBV12-4,15,NA,CASSFGHVGSLGYTF
TRBV20-1,13,NA,CSARDVGPYEQYF